This T cell receptor (beta chain) was recorded in a study of spatial heterogeneity in lung cancer. Study-level information: Samples were donated by 72 untreated early-stage non-small cell lung cancer patients. Available follow-up PBMC samples, collected a median of roughly two years post-resection, were sequenced.

CDR1 PRHDT and CDR2 FYEKMQ come from the germline V gene (reference sequence). V lost 5 bases and J lost 11, with 13 bases in between. The CDR3 contains 12 residues. The study's findings and limits: The appearance of ubiquitous expanded tumor TCRs in blood was greater at resection than follow-up.

This clonotype was detected many times. Antigen: not known. Indicated time point: blood at routine non-recurrence follow-up after resection. From tumor, nontumor lung or frozen PBMC, whole RNA was taken unsorted for sequencing. A unique molecular identifier was attached to every TCR cDNA molecule. TCRdb recomputed calls from the 5' RACE reads with MiXCR, one row per CDR3 protein. The table lists about 120,000 distinct CDR3 sequences, more than 9% of them singletons. The specimen was PBMCs, collected at follow-up. The clonotype comes from a male donor with early-stage non-small cell lung cancer. This chain uses TRBV13 with TRBJ2-1, with a weak D call TRBD2 (6 bases). CDR3 in DNA: TGTGCCAGCAGCCGGGAGAGGTGGAAGCAGTTCTTC. The encoded protein is CASSRERWKQFF.